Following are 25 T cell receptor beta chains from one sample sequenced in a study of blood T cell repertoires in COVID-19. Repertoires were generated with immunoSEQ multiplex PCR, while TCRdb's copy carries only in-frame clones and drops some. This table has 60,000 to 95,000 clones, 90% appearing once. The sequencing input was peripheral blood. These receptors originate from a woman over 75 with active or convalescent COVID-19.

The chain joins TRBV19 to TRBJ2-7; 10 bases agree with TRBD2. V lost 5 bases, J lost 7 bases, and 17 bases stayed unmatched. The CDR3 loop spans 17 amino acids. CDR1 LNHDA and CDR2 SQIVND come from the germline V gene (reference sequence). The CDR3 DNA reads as TGTGCCAGTAGTCCCCCGGCGTTTGGAGCGGGGGGGGGTGAGCAGTACTTC. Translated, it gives CASSPPAFGAGGGEQYF. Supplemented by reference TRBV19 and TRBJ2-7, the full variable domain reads DGGITQSPKYLFRKEGQNVTLSCEQNLNHDAMYWYRQDPGQGLRLIYYSQIVNDFQKGDIAEGYSVSREKKESFPLTVTSAQKNPTAFYLCASSPPAFGAGGGEQYFGPGTRLTVT.

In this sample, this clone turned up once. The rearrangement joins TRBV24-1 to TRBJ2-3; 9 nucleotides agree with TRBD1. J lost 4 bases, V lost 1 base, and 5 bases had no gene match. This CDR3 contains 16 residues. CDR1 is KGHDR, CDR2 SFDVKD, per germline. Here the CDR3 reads CATSDFGTGFSDTQYF. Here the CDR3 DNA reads TGTGCCACCAGTGATTTCGGGACAGGGTTTTCAGATACGCAGTATTTT.

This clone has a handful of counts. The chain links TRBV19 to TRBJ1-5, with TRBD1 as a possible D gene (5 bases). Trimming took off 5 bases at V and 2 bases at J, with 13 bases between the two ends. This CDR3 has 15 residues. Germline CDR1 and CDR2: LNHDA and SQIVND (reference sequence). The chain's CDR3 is CASSVDKGRNQPQHF. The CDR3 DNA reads TGTGCCAGTAGTGTCGACAAGGGGCGCAATCAGCCCCAGCATTTT.

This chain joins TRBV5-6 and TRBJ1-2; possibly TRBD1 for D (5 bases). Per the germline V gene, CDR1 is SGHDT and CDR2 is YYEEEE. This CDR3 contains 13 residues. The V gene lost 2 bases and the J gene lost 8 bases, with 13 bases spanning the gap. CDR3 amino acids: CASSLIGQGGYTF. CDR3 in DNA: TGTGCCAGCAGCTTAATCGGCCAGGGAGGCTACACCTTC.

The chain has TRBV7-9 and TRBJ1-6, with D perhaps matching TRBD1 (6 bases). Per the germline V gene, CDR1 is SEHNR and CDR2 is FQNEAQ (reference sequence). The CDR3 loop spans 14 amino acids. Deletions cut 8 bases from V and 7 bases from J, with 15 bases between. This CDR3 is CASSGRGGNSPLHF. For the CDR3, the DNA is TGTGCCAGCTCAGGCAGGGGTGGGAATTCACCCCTCCACTTT.

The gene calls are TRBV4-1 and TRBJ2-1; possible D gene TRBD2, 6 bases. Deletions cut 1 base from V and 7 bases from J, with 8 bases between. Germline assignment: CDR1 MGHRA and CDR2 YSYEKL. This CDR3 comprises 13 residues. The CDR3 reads CASSQGRGNEQFF. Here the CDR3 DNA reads TGCGCCAGCAGCCAAGGTCGGGGGAATGAGCAGTTCTTC.

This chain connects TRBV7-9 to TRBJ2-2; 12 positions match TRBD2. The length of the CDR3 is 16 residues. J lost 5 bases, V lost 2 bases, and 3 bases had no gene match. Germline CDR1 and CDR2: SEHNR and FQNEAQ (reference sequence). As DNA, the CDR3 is TGTGCCAGCAGCTTATCTGGGACTAGCGGGACCGGGGAGCTGTTTTTT. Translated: CASSLSGTSGTGELFF.

In DNA form, the CDR3 reads TGCGCCAGCAGCTTAGAGGGACAGAGAATAGATACGCAGTATTTT. It is translated as CASSLEGQRIDTQYF. This chain links TRBV5-1 with TRBJ2-3, with 7 bases matching TRBD1. The CDR3 runs to 15 residues. V lost 2 bases, J lost 5 bases, and 8 bases stayed unmatched. Germline assignment: CDR1 SGHRS and CDR2 YFSETQ.

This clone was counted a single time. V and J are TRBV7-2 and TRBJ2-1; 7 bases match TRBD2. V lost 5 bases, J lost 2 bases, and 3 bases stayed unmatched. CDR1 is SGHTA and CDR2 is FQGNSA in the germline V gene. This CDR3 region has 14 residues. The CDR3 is CASSPGLAYNEQFF. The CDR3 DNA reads TGTGCCAGCAGCCCAGGACTAGCCTACAATGAGCAGTTCTTC.

This CDR3 is CASSIRDRGNQPQHF. CDR3 DNA: TGTGCCAGTAGTATCCGGGACAGGGGGAATCAGCCCCAGCATTTT. The chain combines TRBV19 with TRBJ1-5, with 11 positions matching TRBD1. The length of the CDR3 is 15 residues. Unmatched junction bases numbered 2, after V lost 3 bases and J lost 4 bases. The germline CDR1 and CDR2 sequences are LNHDA and SQIVND (reference sequence). Together with reference TRBV19 and TRBJ1-5, the CDR3 gives the full variable domain: DGGITQSPKYLFRKEGQNVTLSCEQNLNHDAMYWYRQDPGQGLRLIYYSQIVNDFQKGDIAEGYSVSREKKESFPLTVTSAQKNPTAFYLCASSIRDRGNQPQHFGDGTRLSIL.

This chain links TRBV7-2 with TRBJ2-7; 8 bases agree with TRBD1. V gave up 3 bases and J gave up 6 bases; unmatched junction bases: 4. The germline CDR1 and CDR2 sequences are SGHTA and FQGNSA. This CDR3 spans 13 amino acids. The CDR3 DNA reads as TGTGCCAGCAGCTTCCCGGACAGGGCCGAGCAGTACTTC. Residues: CASSFPDRAEQYF.

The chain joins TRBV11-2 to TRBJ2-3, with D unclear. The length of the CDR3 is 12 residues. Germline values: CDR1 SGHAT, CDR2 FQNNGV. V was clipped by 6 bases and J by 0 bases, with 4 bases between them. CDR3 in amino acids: CASRQSTDTQYF. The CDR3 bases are TGTGCCAGCAGGCAGAGCACAGATACGCAGTATTTT.

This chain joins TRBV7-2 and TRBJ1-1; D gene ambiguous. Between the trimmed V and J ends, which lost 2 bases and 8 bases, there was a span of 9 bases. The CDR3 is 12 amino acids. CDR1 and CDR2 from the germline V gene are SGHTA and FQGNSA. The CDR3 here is CASSLWRGEAFF. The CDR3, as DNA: TGTGCCAGCAGCTTATGGCGAGGGGAAGCTTTCTTT.

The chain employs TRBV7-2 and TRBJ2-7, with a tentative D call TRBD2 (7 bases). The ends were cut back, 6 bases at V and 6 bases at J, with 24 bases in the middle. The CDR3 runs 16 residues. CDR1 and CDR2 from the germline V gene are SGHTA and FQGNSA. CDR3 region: CASRPPEGGSFSEQYF. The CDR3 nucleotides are TGTGCCAGCAGACCACCCGAGGGGGGGTCTTTTTCCGAGCAGTACTTC. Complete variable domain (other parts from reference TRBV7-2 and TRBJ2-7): GAGVSQSPSNKVTEKGKDVELRCDPISGHTALYWYRQSLGQGLEFLIYFQGNSAPDKSGLPSDRFSAERTGGSVSTLTIQRTQQEDSAVYLCASRPPEGGSFSEQYFGPGTRLTVT.

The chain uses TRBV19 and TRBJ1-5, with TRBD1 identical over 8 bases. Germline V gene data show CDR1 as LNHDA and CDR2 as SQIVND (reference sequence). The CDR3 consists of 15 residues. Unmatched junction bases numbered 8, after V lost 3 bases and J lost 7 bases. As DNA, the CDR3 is TGTGCCAGTAGTATTAGCGGACAGGGAAGGCAGCCCCAGCATTTT. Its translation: CASSISGQGRQPQHF.

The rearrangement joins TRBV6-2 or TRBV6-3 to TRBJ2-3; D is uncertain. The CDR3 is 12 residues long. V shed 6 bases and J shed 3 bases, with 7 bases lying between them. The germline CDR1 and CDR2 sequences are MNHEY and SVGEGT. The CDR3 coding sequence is TGTGCCAGCAGCCCCACTACAGATACGCAGTATTTT. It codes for CASSPTTDTQYF.

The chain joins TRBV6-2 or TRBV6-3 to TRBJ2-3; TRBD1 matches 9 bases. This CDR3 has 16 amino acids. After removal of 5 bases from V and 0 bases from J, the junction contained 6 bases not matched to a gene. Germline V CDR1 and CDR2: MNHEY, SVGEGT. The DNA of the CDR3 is TGTGCCAGCAGTACCCGGACAGGGGTTAGCACAGATACGCAGTATTTT. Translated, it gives CASSTRTGVSTDTQYF.

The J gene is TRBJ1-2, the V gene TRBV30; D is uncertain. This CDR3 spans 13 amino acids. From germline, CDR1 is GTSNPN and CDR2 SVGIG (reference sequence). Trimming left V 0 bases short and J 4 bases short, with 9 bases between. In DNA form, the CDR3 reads TGTGCCTGGAGTGTCTACAGTCTCTATGGCTACACCTTC. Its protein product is CAWSVYSLYGYTF.

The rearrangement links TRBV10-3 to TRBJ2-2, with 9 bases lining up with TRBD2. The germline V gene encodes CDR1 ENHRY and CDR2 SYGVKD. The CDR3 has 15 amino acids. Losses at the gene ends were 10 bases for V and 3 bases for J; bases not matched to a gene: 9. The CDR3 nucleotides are TGTGCCACCCGCGGGGGGGGAAAAGACACCGGGGAGCTGTTTTTT. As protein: CATRGGGKDTGELFF.

This CDR3 is CASSRLAGRNYGYTF. The CDR3 nucleotides read TGTGCCAGCAGCCGCCTCGCGGGTCGGAACTATGGCTACACCTTC. V is TRBV27 and J is TRBJ1-2; D is undetermined. Trimming removed 6 bases from V and 2 bases from J, with 16 bases in between. CDR1 MNHEY and CDR2 SMNVEV come from the germline V gene (reference sequence). The CDR3 runs to 15 residues.

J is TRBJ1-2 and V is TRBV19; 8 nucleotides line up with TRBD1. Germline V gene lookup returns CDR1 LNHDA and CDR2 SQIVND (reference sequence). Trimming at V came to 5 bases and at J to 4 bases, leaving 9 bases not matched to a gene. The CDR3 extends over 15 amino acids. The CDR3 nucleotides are TGTGCCAGTAGTCCGACCGGGACAGGCGGCTATGGCTACACCTTC. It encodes CASSPTGTGGYGYTF.

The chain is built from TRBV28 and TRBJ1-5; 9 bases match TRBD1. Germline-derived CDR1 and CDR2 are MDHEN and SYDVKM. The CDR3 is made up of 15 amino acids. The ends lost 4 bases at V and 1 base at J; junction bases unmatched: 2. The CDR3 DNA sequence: TGTGCCAGCAGTTCACAGGGGGCGAGCAATCAGCCCCAGCATTTT. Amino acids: CASSSQGASNQPQHF. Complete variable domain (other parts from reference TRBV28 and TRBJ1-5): DVKVTQSSRYLVKRTGEKVFLECVQDMDHENMFWYRQDPGLGLRLIYFSYDVKMKEKGDIPEGYSVSREKKERFSLILESASTNQTSMYLCASSSQGASNQPQHFGDGTRLSIL.

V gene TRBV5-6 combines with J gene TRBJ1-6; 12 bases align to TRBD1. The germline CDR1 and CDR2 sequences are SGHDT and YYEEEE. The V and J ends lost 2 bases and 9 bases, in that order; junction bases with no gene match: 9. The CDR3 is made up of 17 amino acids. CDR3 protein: CASSFSGTGGYSSPLHF. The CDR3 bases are TGTGCCAGCAGCTTTTCCGGGACAGGGGGCTACAGTTCACCCCTCCACTTT.

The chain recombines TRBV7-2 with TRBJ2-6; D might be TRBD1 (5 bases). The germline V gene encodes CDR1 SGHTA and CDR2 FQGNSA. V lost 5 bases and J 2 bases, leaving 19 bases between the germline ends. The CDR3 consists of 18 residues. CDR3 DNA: TGTGCCAGCAGCCTGTACAGGTCCTCCCGCCCTGGGGCCAACGTCCTGACTTTC. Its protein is CASSLYRSSRPGANVLTF.

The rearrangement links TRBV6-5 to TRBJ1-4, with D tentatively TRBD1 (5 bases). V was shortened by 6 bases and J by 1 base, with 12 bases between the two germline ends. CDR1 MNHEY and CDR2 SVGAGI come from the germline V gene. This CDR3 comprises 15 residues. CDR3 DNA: TGTGCCAGCAGGATAGACAGAGGAACTAATGAAAAACTGTTTTTT. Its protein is CASRIDRGTNEKLFF.